Following are 9 T cell receptor beta chains from one sample sequenced in a study of cytomegalovirus exposure and HLA in healthy donors. TCRdb's table, derived via immunoSEQ multiplex PCR, lists solely in-frame clones and lacks some. The data hold 100,000 to 150,000 clones, with around 94% observed a single time. The specimen sequenced was PBMCs. These receptors were collected from a woman in her late teens or twenties in good health and CMV-seronegative.

The J gene is TRBJ2-1, the V gene TRBV6-1, with TRBD2 matching 13 bases. The germline gives CDR1 MNHNS, CDR2 SASEGT. The CDR3 runs to 15 residues. V lost 4 bases and J lost 4; bases outside the gene matches: 1. CDR3 sequence: CASSGTSGRYNEQFF. In DNA, the CDR3 is TGTGCCAGCAGTGGGACTAGCGGGAGATACAATGAGCAGTTCTTC.

The chain employs TRBV27 and TRBJ1-4, with 7 nucleotides matching TRBD1. Germline trimming cut 6 bases from V and 6 bases from J; bases unmatched to any gene: 7. Germline CDR1 is MNHEY and CDR2 is SMNVEV (reference sequence). The CDR3 sequence is 14 residues long. As DNA, the CDR3 is TGTGCCAGCAGGCTGACAGGGTCTGATGAAAAACTGTTTTTT. This sequence encodes CASRLTGSDEKLFF.

The V and J genes are TRBV5-1 and TRBJ1-4; 8 bases agree with TRBD1. Trimming took 3 bases from V and 3 from J; bases not matched to a gene: 4. The CDR3 loop spans 15 amino acids. The germline V gene has CDR1 SGHRS and CDR2 YFSETQ. This chain's CDR3 is CASSSTGAANEKLFF. CDR3 DNA: TGCGCCAGCAGCTCGACAGGGGCCGCTAATGAAAAACTGTTTTTT.

The J gene is TRBJ1-5, the V gene TRBV6-1; 10 bases line up with TRBD1. Per germline, CDR1 MNHNS and CDR2 SASEGT. V lost 5 bases to trimming and J lost 4 bases; unmatched junction nucleotides: 5. There are 15 residues in the CDR3. Here the CDR3 reads CASSRQGAFNQPQHF. The CDR3 DNA is TGTGCCAGCAGTAGACAGGGGGCTTTTAATCAGCCCCAGCATTTT.

This chain connects TRBV6-1 to TRBJ1-2, with D possibly being TRBD1 (6 bases). The CDR3 sequence is 14 residues long. V gave up 6 bases and J gave up 4 bases, with 15 bases separating them. CDR1 and CDR2 (germline): MNHNS, SASEGT. This chain's CDR3 is CASSERQALYGYTF. The CDR3 DNA is TGTGCCAGCAGCGAAAGACAGGCACTCTATGGCTACACCTTC.

This sequence joins TRBV10-3 and TRBJ2-7, with no clear D. The CDR3 sequence is 15 residues long. Between the trimmed V and J ends, which lost 7 bases and 7 bases, there was a span of 23 bases. Looked up from germline, CDR1 is ENHRY and CDR2 is SYGVKD. The CDR3 protein is CAIKTATSQSGEQYF. The CDR3, as DNA: TGTGCCATCAAGACGGCGACATCACAAAGTGGAGAGCAGTACTTC.

The CDR3 nucleotides read TGTGCCAGCAGCTTAGTTGGGGCGGCCTACAATGAGCAGTTCTTC. The encoded protein is CASSLVGAAYNEQFF. The genes are TRBV7-2 and TRBJ2-1; possibly TRBD1 for D (5 bases). V was pared by 1 base and J by 2 bases, with 9 bases between. The CDR3 totals 15 residues. Per the germline V gene, CDR1 is SGHTA and CDR2 is FQGNSA.

The chain recombines TRBV6-6 with TRBJ1-1; unclear D gene. CDR1 and CDR2 (germline): MNHNY, SVGAGI (reference sequence). Trimming removed 6 bases at V and 4 bases at J, with 3 bases between. This CDR3 comprises 10 residues. The CDR3 DNA is TGTGCCAGCAGAGCCACTGAAGCTTTCTTT. The encoded protein is CASRATEAFF.

The chain carries TRBV10-1 and TRBJ2-7; D may be TRBD1 (5 bases). In germline, CDR1 is WNHNN, CDR2 SYGVQD (reference sequence). CDR3 length equals 16 residues. V was trimmed by 4 bases and J by 3 bases, leaving 19 bases between them. CDR3 sequence (DNA): TGCGCCAGCAGTGGTTGGGGCTTCGAAGGGGACTACGAGCAGTACTTC. Amino acid sequence: CASSGWGFEGDYEQYF.